Listed below are T cell receptor beta chains from one sample, sequenced in a study of blood T cell repertoires in COVID-19. TCRdb's copy holds only in-frame clones and misses some; the assay was immunoSEQ multiplex PCR. The repertoire holds 55,000 to 75,000 clones, with about 86% as singletons. Input material: peripheral blood. These receptors were obtained from a man in his forties or fifties with acute or convalescent COVID-19. Each CDR3 is given with its conserved first and last residue. The D gene is left open where the match is weak. The listing skips clone size in some rows; elsewhere it reads once, few, many or a size class.

J gene: TRBJ1-1; D gene: -; V gene: TRBV28; clone size: -; CDR3 protein: CASSEQRKMGEAFF; CDR3 DNA: TGTGCCAGCAGTGAGCAGAGGAAGATGGGTGAAGCTTTCTTT
J gene: TRBJ2-7; D gene: TRBD2; V gene: TRBV5-4; clone size: -; CDR3 protein: CASSLGTRDYEQYF; CDR3 DNA: TGTGCCAGCAGCCTCGGGACTAGGGACTACGAGCAGTACTTC
J gene: TRBJ1-2; D gene: -; V gene: TRBV2; clone size: -; CDR3 protein: CASSEGLYYGYTF; CDR3 DNA: TGTGCCAGCAGTGAGGGACTCTACTATGGCTACACCTTC
J gene: TRBJ2-7; D gene: -; V gene: TRBV19; clone size: -; CDR3 protein: CASSPAGVSSYEQYF; CDR3 DNA: TGTGCCAGTAGCCCAGCGGGTGTATCCTCCTACGAGCAGTACTTC
J gene: TRBJ1-2; D gene: TRBD1; V gene: TRBV2; clone size: -; CDR3 protein: CASSPTRQGAEGYTF; CDR3 DNA: TGTGCCAGCAGTCCCACCAGACAGGGGGCCGAGGGCTACACCTTC
J gene: TRBJ2-7; D gene: TRBD2; V gene: TRBV4-1; clone size: once; CDR3 protein: CASSQFGTSAYEQYF; CDR3 DNA: TGCGCCAGCAGCCAATTCGGGACTAGCGCTTACGAGCAGTACTTC
J gene: TRBJ2-3; D gene: TRBD1; V gene: TRBV9; clone size: -; CDR3 protein: CASSVRDRGTDTQYF; CDR3 DNA: TGTGCCAGCAGCGTTCGGGACAGGGGGACAGATACGCAGTATTTT
J gene: TRBJ2-7; D gene: -; V gene: TRBV27; clone size: -; CDR3 protein: CASSLGPSYEQYF; CDR3 DNA: TGTGCCAGCAGTTTAGGGCCCTCCTACGAGCAGTACTTC
J gene: TRBJ2-1; D gene: TRBD2; V gene: TRBV12-5; clone size: -; CDR3 protein: CASGLNWASGANEQFF; CDR3 DNA: TGTGCTAGTGGTTTGAATTGGGCTAGCGGGGCCAATGAGCAGTTCTTC
J gene: TRBJ2-6; D gene: TRBD2; V gene: TRBV19; clone size: -; CDR3 protein: CASSNSGGSGANVLTF; CDR3 DNA: TGTGCCAGTAGTAACAGCGGGGGTTCTGGGGCCAACGTCCTGACTTTC
J gene: TRBJ2-5; D gene: -; V gene: TRBV7-9; clone size: -; CDR3 protein: CASSLGGLAVAQETQYF; CDR3 DNA: TGTGCCAGCAGCTTAGGAGGATTAGCGGTAGCCCAAGAGACCCAGTACTTC
J gene: TRBJ2-7; D gene: -; V gene: TRBV21-1; clone size: once; CDR3 protein: CASSTSTGYWFRTYEQYF; CDR3 DNA: TGTGCCAGCAGCACGTCGACAGGGTACTGGTTTAGGACCTACGAGCAGTACTTC
J gene: TRBJ1-4; D gene: TRBD1; V gene: TRBV3-1/TRBV3-2; clone size: -; CDR3 protein: CASSQEVGGTEGEKLFF; CDR3 DNA: TGTGCCAGCAGCCAAGAAGTTGGCGGGACAGAAGGGGAAAAACTGTTTTTT
J gene: TRBJ2-3; D gene: -; V gene: TRBV11-2; clone size: once; CDR3 protein: CASSDRDSTQYF; CDR3 DNA: TGTGCCAGCAGCGACCGGGACTCTACCCAGTATTTT
J gene: TRBJ1-1; D gene: -; V gene: TRBV10-3; clone size: -; CDR3 protein: CAIQGVSTEAFF; CDR3 DNA: TGTGCCATCCAAGGGGTTAGCACTGAAGCTTTCTTT
J gene: TRBJ1-6; D gene: -; V gene: TRBV27; clone size: -; CDR3 protein: CASTPLGPSGSPLHF; CDR3 DNA: TGTGCCAGCACCCCGCTCGGCCCCTCCGGGTCACCCCTCCACTTT
J gene: TRBJ2-5; D gene: TRBD2; V gene: TRBV5-4; clone size: -; CDR3 protein: CASSRGLASPQETQYF; CDR3 DNA: TGTGCCAGCAGCAGGGGACTAGCAAGTCCCCAAGAGACCCAGTACTTC
J gene: TRBJ1-1; D gene: -; V gene: TRBV7-6; clone size: -; CDR3 protein: CASSAAGFEAFF; CDR3 DNA: TGTGCCAGCAGCGCAGCGGGTTTTGAAGCTTTCTTT
J gene: TRBJ2-2; D gene: -; V gene: TRBV15; clone size: -; CDR3 protein: CATSKSANTGELFF; CDR3 DNA: TGTGCCACCAGCAAATCAGCGAACACCGGGGAGCTGTTTTTT
J gene: TRBJ1-5; D gene: -; V gene: TRBV5-6; clone size: -; CDR3 protein: CASSSGQGLRVQPQHF; CDR3 DNA: TGTGCCAGCAGCTCGGGACAAGGTCTACGGGTGCAGCCCCAGCATTTT
J gene: TRBJ1-4; D gene: -; V gene: TRBV10-3; clone size: -; CDR3 protein: CAISGGSGTNEKLFF; CDR3 DNA: TGTGCCATCAGTGGCGGGAGTGGGACTAATGAAAAACTGTTTTTT
J gene: TRBJ2-1; D gene: TRBD2; V gene: TRBV19; clone size: -; CDR3 protein: CASRLAGSSYNEQFF; CDR3 DNA: TGTGCCAGTAGATTAGCGGGGAGCTCCTACAATGAGCAGTTCTTC
J gene: TRBJ2-7; D gene: -; V gene: TRBV27; clone size: -; CDR3 protein: CASSKRVSYEQYF; CDR3 DNA: TGTGCCAGCAGCAAACGGGTATCGTACGAGCAGTACTTC
J gene: TRBJ2-7; D gene: TRBD2; V gene: TRBV5-1; clone size: -; CDR3 protein: CASSPRGSGSPYEQYF; CDR3 DNA: TGCGCCAGCAGCCCGAGAGGTAGCGGGAGCCCCTACGAGCAGTACTTC
J gene: TRBJ1-3; D gene: TRBD1; V gene: TRBV7-3; clone size: -; CDR3 protein: CASSPQGGSSGNTIYF; CDR3 DNA: TGTGCCAGCAGTCCACAGGGGGGAAGCTCTGGAAACACCATATATTTT
J gene: TRBJ2-7; D gene: TRBD1; V gene: TRBV11-2; clone size: -; CDR3 protein: CASSSSSGGFSYEQYF; CDR3 DNA: TGTGCCAGCAGCTCCAGCTCAGGGGGCTTCAGCTACGAGCAGTACTTC
J gene: TRBJ2-7; D gene: -; V gene: TRBV2; clone size: -; CDR3 protein: CASSPSSYEQYF; CDR3 DNA: TGTGCCAGCAGCCCCAGCTCCTACGAGCAGTACTTC
J gene: TRBJ2-7; D gene: -; V gene: TRBV6-5; clone size: -; CDR3 protein: CASSYLGAYYEQYF; CDR3 DNA: TGTGCCAGCAGTTACCTTGGGGCCTACTACGAGCAGTACTTC
J gene: TRBJ1-2; D gene: -; V gene: TRBV7-8; clone size: -; CDR3 protein: CASSLELYGYTF; CDR3 DNA: TGTGCCAGCAGCTTGGAGCTCTATGGCTACACCTTC
J gene: TRBJ2-7; D gene: -; V gene: TRBV29-1; clone size: -; CDR3 protein: CSVGTGYEQYF; CDR3 DNA: TGCAGCGTCGGAACAGGCTACGAGCAGTACTTC
J gene: TRBJ2-2; D gene: -; V gene: TRBV30; clone size: -; CDR3 protein: CAYNPGRGGTNTGELFF; CDR3 DNA: TGTGCCTACAACCCCGGGCGGGGTGGGACGAACACCGGGGAGCTGTTTTTT
J gene: TRBJ1-1; D gene: -; V gene: TRBV5-5; clone size: once; CDR3 protein: CASSLNALDTEAFF; CDR3 DNA: TGTGCCAGCAGCTTGAACGCGCTTGACACTGAAGCTTTCTTT
J gene: TRBJ2-2; D gene: -; V gene: TRBV27; clone size: -; CDR3 protein: CASSSTRTGELFF; CDR3 DNA: TGTGCCAGCAGTTCAACTAGGACCGGGGAGCTGTTTTTT
J gene: TRBJ2-1; D gene: TRBD2; V gene: TRBV20-1; clone size: -; CDR3 protein: CSARVETSVLF; CDR3 DNA: TGCAGTGCTAGAGTCGAGACTAGCGTTCTCTTC
J gene: TRBJ2-5; D gene: TRBD2; V gene: TRBV4-1; clone size: -; CDR3 protein: CASSRGLAGGETQYF; CDR3 DNA: TGCGCCAGCAGCCGAGGACTAGCGGGAGGGGAGACCCAGTACTTC
J gene: TRBJ2-5; D gene: TRBD1; V gene: TRBV6-6; clone size: -; CDR3 protein: CASREQGFGETQYF; CDR3 DNA: TGTGCCAGCAGAGAACAGGGGTTCGGAGAGACCCAGTACTTC
J gene: TRBJ1-2; D gene: TRBD1; V gene: TRBV28; clone size: -; CDR3 protein: CASSPQTGGSFYTF; CDR3 DNA: TGTGCCAGCAGTCCCCAGACAGGGGGCTCCTTCTACACCTTC
J gene: TRBJ1-2; D gene: -; V gene: TRBV10-2; clone size: -; CDR3 protein: CASSETTGFYGYTF; CDR3 DNA: TGCGCCAGCAGTGAGACGACAGGATTCTATGGCTACACCTTC
J gene: TRBJ2-7; D gene: TRBD1; V gene: TRBV27; clone size: -; CDR3 protein: CATSGTGYEQYF; CDR3 DNA: TGTGCCACCTCCGGGACAGGGTACGAGCAGTACTTC
J gene: TRBJ2-7; D gene: TRBD1; V gene: TRBV24-1; clone size: -; CDR3 protein: CATSRGNEQYF; CDR3 DNA: TGTGCCACCAGCAGGGGGAACGAGCAGTACTTC
J gene: TRBJ2-7; D gene: -; V gene: TRBV5-1; clone size: -; CDR3 protein: CASSLSPAQSYEQYF; CDR3 DNA: TGCGCCAGCAGCTTGTCTCCTGCACAGTCCTACGAGCAGTACTTC
J gene: TRBJ2-3; D gene: TRBD2; V gene: TRBV5-1; clone size: -; CDR3 protein: CASSLGTSGFTDTQYF; CDR3 DNA: TGCGCCAGCAGCTTAGGGACTAGCGGTTTCACAGATACGCAGTATTTT
J gene: TRBJ1-1; D gene: -; V gene: TRBV28; clone size: -; CDR3 protein: CASSLLGAVTEAFF; CDR3 DNA: TGTGCCAGCAGTTTGCTGGGGGCGGTCACTGAAGCTTTCTTT
J gene: TRBJ2-7; D gene: TRBD1; V gene: TRBV19; clone size: -; CDR3 protein: CASTAGTGEAYEQYF; CDR3 DNA: TGTGCCAGTACCGCCGGGACAGGGGAGGCCTACGAGCAGTACTTC
J gene: TRBJ1-2; D gene: -; V gene: TRBV7-8; clone size: -; CDR3 protein: CASSPGGGNGYTF; CDR3 DNA: TGTGCCAGCAGCCCCGGCGGGGGAAATGGCTACACCTTC
J gene: TRBJ2-5; D gene: TRBD2; V gene: TRBV5-1; clone size: once; CDR3 protein: CASNLAGGPMIGTQYF; CDR3 DNA: TGCGCCAGCAATCTAGCGGGAGGGCCGATGATAGGAACCCAGTACTTC
J gene: TRBJ2-1; D gene: TRBD2; V gene: TRBV29-1; clone size: -; CDR3 protein: CSAGTSGSSYNEQFF; CDR3 DNA: TGCAGCGCCGGGACTAGCGGGAGCTCCTACAATGAGCAGTTCTTC
J gene: TRBJ2-2; D gene: -; V gene: TRBV24-1; clone size: -; CDR3 protein: CATSVPGGGPSTGELFF; CDR3 DNA: TGTGCCACCAGTGTCCCCGGTGGAGGGCCTAGCACCGGGGAGCTGTTTTTT
J gene: TRBJ2-3; D gene: TRBD2; V gene: TRBV9; clone size: once; CDR3 protein: CASSPRTSGGAWDTQYF; CDR3 DNA: TGTGCCAGCAGCCCACGGACTAGCGGGGGGGCGTGGGATACGCAGTATTTT
J gene: TRBJ2-7; D gene: TRBD2; V gene: TRBV7-3; clone size: -; CDR3 protein: CASSPGASGGSSYEQYF; CDR3 DNA: TGTGCCAGCAGCCCCGGGGCTAGCGGAGGTTCATCCTACGAGCAGTACTTC